These 25 T cell receptor beta chains were all obtained from the same sample, sequenced in a study of blood T cell repertoires in COVID-19. Profiled with immunoSEQ multiplex PCR; TCRdb holds only in-frame clones, not every one. Seen here are about 190,000 clones, 70% to 90% observed once, and the top ten hold around a fifth. Sequences were obtained from peripheral blood. These receptors were collected from a man in his sixties with active or convalescent COVID-19.

The chain is built from TRBV7-9 and TRBJ1-4, with D maybe TRBD1 (5 bases). Germline CDR1 SEHNR, CDR2 FQNEAQ (reference sequence). V was trimmed by 8 bases and J by 5 bases, leaving 12 bases between them. The CDR3 runs 13 residues. The CDR3 loop reads CASRQGLNEKLFF. In DNA form, the CDR3 reads TGTGCCAGCCGTCAGGGTTTGAATGAAAAACTGTTTTTT.

Only a few counts were recorded for this clone. The chain links TRBV5-4 to TRBJ2-5, with D maybe TRBD2 (6 bases). Germline CDR1 SGHNT, CDR2 YYREEE (reference sequence). The V end lost 0 bases, the J end lost 2 bases, and 11 bases lay between the germline ends. The CDR3 is 15 residues long. CDR3 residues: CASSLVIADQETQYF. As DNA, the CDR3 is TGTGCCAGCAGCTTGGTCATAGCGGATCAAGAGACCCAGTACTTC.

This clone was found once. The V gene is TRBV2, the J gene TRBJ1-6, with D maybe TRBD1 (5 bases). The CDR3 length is 15 residues. V was clipped by 4 bases and J by 10 bases, with 17 bases between them. The V gene's germline CDR1 is SNHLY and CDR2 FYNNEI. In DNA, the CDR3 is TGTGCCAGCAGTGTGGGGGGGACCTATGGGTCACCCCTCCACTTT. Translated: CASSVGGTYGSPLHF.

The V and J genes are TRBV2 and TRBJ1-3; D is ambiguous. In germline, CDR1 is SNHLY, CDR2 FYNNEI. Trimming pared 6 bases from V and 0 bases from J, leaving 9 bases between. This CDR3 is built from 14 residues. CDR3 in DNA: TGTGCCAGCAGGGCCGGGTCCTCTGGAAACACCATATATTTT. Its translation: CASRAGSSGNTIYF.

V gene TRBV23-1 combines with J gene TRBJ2-5; 7 bases agree with TRBD2. TRBV23-1 is an ORF, and what it does is uncertain. CDR3 length: 16 amino acids. The V and J ends lost 0 bases and 4 bases, in that order; junction bases with no gene match: 8. CDR3 in amino acids: CASSQSGEGKRETQYF. The CDR3 DNA reads as TGCGCCAGCAGTCAATCGGGGGAGGGGAAAAGAGAGACCCAGTACTTC.

The CDR3 sequence: CASSLEGRTPNTEAFF. In DNA form, the CDR3 reads TGTGCCAGCAGCTTGGAGGGGAGGACCCCGAACACTGAAGCTTTCTTT. This rearrangement joins TRBV5-6 to TRBJ1-1; a weak D match, TRBD1 (5 bases). V lost 0 bases, J lost 1 base, and 13 bases lay in between. This CDR3 is built from 16 residues. Germline-derived CDR1 and CDR2 are SGHDT and YYEEEE. The full variable domain, with the rest looked up from reference TRBV5-6 and TRBJ1-1, is DAGVTQSPTHLIKTRGQQVTLRCSPKSGHDTVSWYQQALGQGPQFIFQYYEEEERQRGNFPDRFSGHQFPNYSSELNVNALLLGDSALYLCASSLEGRTPNTEAFFGQGTRLTVV.

The chain employs TRBV5-1 and TRBJ1-1; TRBD1 is a possible D gene (6 bases). V was shortened by 4 bases and J by 0 bases, with 7 bases between the two germline ends. Germline values: CDR1 SGHRS, CDR2 YFSETQ. This CDR3 comprises 13 residues. CDR3 protein: CASSPGVNTEAFF. CDR3 sequence (DNA): TGCGCCAGCAGCCCAGGGGTGAACACTGAAGCTTTCTTT. Full variable domain (remainder filled in from reference TRBV5-1 and TRBJ1-1): KAGVTQTPRYLIKTRGQQVTLSCSPISGHRSVSWYQQTPGQGLQFLFEYFSETQRNKGNFPGRFSGRQFSNSRSEMNVSTLELGDSALYLCASSPGVNTEAFFGQGTRLTVV.

The CDR3 nucleotides read TGTGCCAGCGGTGAAGGGACTAGCGGGGGGGCCGGTTTAGAGACCCAGTACTTC. It yields the protein CASGEGTSGGAGLETQYF. This sequence joins TRBV7-3 and TRBJ2-5; 16 bases agree with TRBD2. The CDR3 covers 18 residues. Germline V gives CDR1 SGHTA, CDR2 FQGTGA. The junction had 13 bases not matched to a gene; V was cut back by 8 bases and J by 4 bases.

The chain links TRBV10-2 to TRBJ1-2; no clear D. The germline V gene has CDR1 WSHSY and CDR2 SAAADI. The CDR3 runs to 12 residues. The ends were cut back, 7 bases at V and 7 bases at J, with 13 bases in the middle. CDR3 in amino acids: CASNRGGSGYTF. Here the CDR3 DNA reads TGCGCCAGCAACCGAGGAGGGAGTGGCTACACCTTC.

The chain combines TRBV5-1 with TRBJ1-2; D may be TRBD1 (6 bases). The length of the CDR3 is 17 residues. V lost 0 bases and J lost 0, with 15 bases in between. Germline CDR1 and CDR2: SGHRS and YFSETQ. The DNA of the CDR3 is TGCGCCAGCAGCTTGGCCATCGAGCGGGACACTAACTATGGCTACACCTTC. Translation: CASSLAIERDTNYGYTF.

This clone occurred once. CDR3 sequence reads: CASSLGSGVEQYF. The CDR3 coding sequence is TGTGCCAGCAGCTTGGGCTCAGGGGTAGAGCAGTACTTC. The V call is TRBV5-6, the J call TRBJ2-7; D is perhaps TRBD1 (6 bases). Germline CDR1 reads SGHDT; CDR2 reads YYEEEE. Trimming removed 0 bases at V and 7 bases at J, with 11 bases between. The CDR3 has 13 residues.

DNA of the CDR3: TGTGCCACCAGGGGGGGGAATTCACCCCTCCACTTT. Amino acids: CATRGGNSPLHF. This chain connects TRBV15 to TRBJ1-6; D is perhaps TRBD1 (5 bases). There are 12 residues in the CDR3. Germline-derived CDR1 and CDR2 are LNHNV and YYDKDF (reference sequence). V gave up 6 bases and J gave up 7 bases, with 7 bases separating them.

This rearrangement joins TRBV4-1 to TRBJ1-3; TRBD1 is a possible D gene (6 bases). V lost 2 bases to trimming and J lost 0 bases, with 14 bases between them. CDR3 length equals 17 residues. Germline CDR1 reads MGHRA; CDR2 reads YSYEKL. The DNA of the CDR3 is TGCGCCAGCAGCCAAACGTCCACAGGGCTCTCTGGAAACACCATATATTTT. It encodes CASSQTSTGLSGNTIYF.

Only one count was recorded for this clone. J is TRBJ2-3 and V is TRBV5-3, with D maybe TRBD1 (6 bases). TRBV5-3 has ORF status, its function being uncertain. The CDR3 is made up of 14 amino acids. V lost 4 bases to trimming and J lost 3 bases, with 12 bases between them. The CDR3 reads CARSPDSRTDTQYF. CDR3 coding DNA: TGTGCCAGAAGCCCGGACAGTCGGACAGATACGCAGTATTTT.

The chain is built from TRBV7-9 and TRBJ1-2; D ambiguous. V lost 5 bases, J lost 3 bases, and 7 bases lay in between. The CDR3 consists of 12 residues. Germline CDR1 SEHNR, CDR2 FQNEAQ (reference sequence). CDR3 nucleotides: TGTGCCAGCAGCACCCGGGACTATGGCTACACCTTC. The encoded protein is CASSTRDYGYTF.

V is TRBV18 and J is TRBJ2-2, with 8 bases fitting TRBD1. V trimming: 3 bases; J trimming: 3 bases; junction bases outside the gene matches: 6. From germline, CDR1 is KGHSH and CDR2 LQKENI. The CDR3 length is 16 residues. CDR3 amino acids: CASSPRDRSDTGELFF. As DNA, the CDR3 is TGTGCCAGCTCACCTAGGGACAGGAGTGACACCGGGGAGCTGTTTTTT.

V is TRBV5-4 and J is TRBJ2-5; a possible D gene is TRBD1 (5 bases). This CDR3 is 14 amino acids long. V lost 4 bases to trimming and J lost 3 bases, with 13 bases between them. Germline assignment: CDR1 SGHNT and CDR2 YYREEE (reference sequence). CDR3: CASSPKGREETQYF. CDR3 sequence (DNA): TGTGCCAGCAGCCCGAAGGGCAGGGAAGAGACCCAGTACTTC.

The chain employs TRBV7-2 and TRBJ2-3; D gene ambiguous. Trimming took 5 bases from V and 2 from J, leaving 5 bases between them. Germline V gene lookup returns CDR1 SGHTA and CDR2 FQGNSA. The CDR3 has 12 residues. The CDR3 sequence is CASSPNTDTQYF. CDR3 DNA: TGTGCCAGCAGCCCCAACACAGATACGCAGTATTTT. The full variable domain, with the rest looked up from reference TRBV7-2 and TRBJ2-3, is GAGVSQSPSNKVTEKGKDVELRCDPISGHTALYWYRQSLGQGLEFLIYFQGNSAPDKSGLPSDRFSAERTGGSVSTLTIQRTQQEDSAVYLCASSPNTDTQYFGPGTRLTVL.

The sample holds one count of this clone. The genes are TRBV9 and TRBJ1-5; 8 bases fit TRBD1. The CDR3 runs 14 residues. Germline assignment: CDR1 SGDLS and CDR2 YYNGEE. V shed 3 bases, J shed 4 bases, and the junction held 3 bases outside the gene matches. The chain's CDR3 is CASSGGTGNQPQHF. Here the CDR3 DNA reads TGTGCCAGCAGCGGGGGGACAGGAAATCAGCCCCAGCATTTT.

This clone appeared once. This rearrangement joins TRBV2 to TRBJ1-5; D perhaps matches TRBD1 (5 bases). The length of the CDR3 is 13 residues. In germline, CDR1 is SNHLY, CDR2 FYNNEI. Trimming took 6 bases from V and 5 from J, leaving 11 bases between them. The CDR3 nucleotides read TGTGCCAGCAGCCCCGGGGGGGATCAGCCCCAGCATTTT. Translating it yields CASSPGGDQPQHF.

This clone was recorded once. The CDR3 bases are TGTGCCAGCAGTCCCGGGTCGTACCAAGAGACCCAGTACTTC. Translated, it gives CASSPGSYQETQYF. V and J are TRBV11-2 and TRBJ2-5; D gene uncertain. Trimming left V 6 bases short and J 0 bases short, with 11 bases between. This CDR3 spans 14 amino acids. The V gene's germline CDR1 is SGHAT and CDR2 FQNNGV.

The chain couples TRBV7-8 to TRBJ1-6, with 8 bases identical to TRBD1. The germline gives CDR1 SGHVS, CDR2 FQNEAQ. V trimming: 5 bases; J trimming: 5 bases; junction bases outside the gene matches: 8. The CDR3 sequence is 16 residues long. Here the CDR3 DNA reads TGTGCCAGCAGCACCCAGGGGGCATTGAATAATTCACCCCTCCACTTT. Protein product: CASSTQGALNNSPLHF.

The J gene is TRBJ2-5, the V gene TRBV5-1; D uncertain. V lost 6 bases and J lost 5, with 8 bases in between. The CDR3 spans 11 residues. Germline values: CDR1 SGHRS, CDR2 YFSETQ. Written as DNA, the CDR3 is TGCGCCAGCAATCAAATGGAGACCCAGTACTTC. Translating gives CASNQMETQYF. The complete variable domain, with remaining parts taken from reference TRBV5-1 and TRBJ2-5, reads KAGVTQTPRYLIKTRGQQVTLSCSPISGHRSVSWYQQTPGQGLQFLFEYFSETQRNKGNFPGRFSGRQFSNSRSEMNVSTLELGDSALYLCASNQMETQYFGPGTRLLVL.

A remark on this clone: A read error may account for a junction end that differs from germline. The chain employs TRBV10-3 and TRBJ2-1, with D possibly matching TRBD2 (5 bases). This CDR3 is built from 14 residues. CDR1 and CDR2 (germline): ENHRY, SYGVKD. CDR3 region: CAISSGLSYNEQFF. The CDR3 coding sequence is TGTGCCATCAGTAGCGGACTCTCCTACAATGAACAGTTCTTC.

Note on this clone: This sample also contains other DNA sequences that code for the same CDR3. This chain links TRBV2 with TRBJ2-5; a weak D match, TRBD1 (6 bases). The CDR3 covers 15 residues. The germline gives CDR1 SNHLY, CDR2 FYNNEI. The V end lost 3 bases, the J end lost 1 base, and 12 bases lay between the germline ends. The CDR3 is CASSEQGGPQETQYF. The CDR3 region has the DNA TGTGCCAGCAGTGAGCAAGGGGGACCCCAAGAGACCCAGTACTTC.